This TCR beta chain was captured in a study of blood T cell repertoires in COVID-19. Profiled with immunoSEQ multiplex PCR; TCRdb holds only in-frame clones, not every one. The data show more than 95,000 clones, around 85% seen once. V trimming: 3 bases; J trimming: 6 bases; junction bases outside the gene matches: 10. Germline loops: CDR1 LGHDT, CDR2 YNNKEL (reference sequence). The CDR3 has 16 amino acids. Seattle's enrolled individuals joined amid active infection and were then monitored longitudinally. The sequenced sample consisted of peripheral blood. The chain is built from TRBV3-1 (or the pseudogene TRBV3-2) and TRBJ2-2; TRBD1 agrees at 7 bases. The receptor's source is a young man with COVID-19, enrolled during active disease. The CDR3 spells CASSQLNRGNAGELFF. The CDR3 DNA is TGTGCCAGCAGCCAGTTAAACAGGGGAAATGCCGGGGAGCTGTTTTTT.